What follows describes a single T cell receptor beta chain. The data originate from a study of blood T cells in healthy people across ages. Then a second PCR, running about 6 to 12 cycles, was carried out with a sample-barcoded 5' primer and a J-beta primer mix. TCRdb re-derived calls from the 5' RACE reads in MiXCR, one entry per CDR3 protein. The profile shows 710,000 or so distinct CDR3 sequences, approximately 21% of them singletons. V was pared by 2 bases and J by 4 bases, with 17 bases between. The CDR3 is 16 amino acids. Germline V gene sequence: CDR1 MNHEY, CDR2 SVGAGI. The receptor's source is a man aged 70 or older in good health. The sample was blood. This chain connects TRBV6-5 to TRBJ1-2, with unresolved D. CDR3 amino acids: CASSYAGLLQIYGYTF. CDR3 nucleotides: TGTGCCAGCAGTTACGCTGGGTTGTTACAGATCTATGGCTACACCTTC.